This T cell receptor (beta chain) is from a study of T cells of healthy individuals (dated by TCRdb to 2017 to 2018). The CDR3, cysteine through phenylalanine, is 15 amino acids long. The CDR3 DNA has 45 bases and is translated from base 1. Taken from the germline V gene (reference sequence), the CDR1 and CDR2 loops are SGHKS and YYEKEE. Here V drops 1 base and J drops 1 base, and the junction holds 2 bases not matched to any gene. Library preparation was by 5' RACE. The reads were generated on an Illumina MiSeq. Clones were called with MiXCR by TCRdb after fastp trimmed the public reads at Q25, and only in-frame beta chains were retained. Every entry covers one CDR3 protein and lists the most common genes and DNA from its rows. Within this sample are tens of thousands of distinct CDR3 sequences, with about 4.5% of them counted one time only. The ten largest clones add up to 9.2% of the sample. This clonotype was observed at least ten times. Its specific antigen is unknown. No much larger clonotype is one base removed from it; base qualities were not supplied.

The V gene is TRBV5-5 and the J gene is TRBJ2-3; 8 central bases correspond to TRBD2. The sequence came from a human donor in good health. The CDR3 corresponds to CASSLSGGRTDTQYF. The nucleotides are TGTGCCAGCAGCTTGAGCGGGGGCCGCACAGATACGCAGTATTTT.